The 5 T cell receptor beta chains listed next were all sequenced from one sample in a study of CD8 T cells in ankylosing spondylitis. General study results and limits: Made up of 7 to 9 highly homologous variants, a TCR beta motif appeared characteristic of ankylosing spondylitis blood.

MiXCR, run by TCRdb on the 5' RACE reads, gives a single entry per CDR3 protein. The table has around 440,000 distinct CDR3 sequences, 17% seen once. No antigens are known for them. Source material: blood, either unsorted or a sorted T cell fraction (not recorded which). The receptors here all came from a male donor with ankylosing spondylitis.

CDR3 protein: CASSPRSLAGAQETQYF. The CDR3 nucleotides read TGCGCCAGCAGCCCTAGAAGCCTAGCGGGAGCCCAAGAGACCCAGTACTTC. The V gene is TRBV5-1, the J gene TRBJ2-5, with 10 bases matching TRBD2. The V gene end was trimmed by 4 bases and the J gene end by 1 base; junction bases not matched to a gene: 10. Per the germline V gene, CDR1 is SGHRS and CDR2 is YFSETQ. The CDR3 is 17 residues long.

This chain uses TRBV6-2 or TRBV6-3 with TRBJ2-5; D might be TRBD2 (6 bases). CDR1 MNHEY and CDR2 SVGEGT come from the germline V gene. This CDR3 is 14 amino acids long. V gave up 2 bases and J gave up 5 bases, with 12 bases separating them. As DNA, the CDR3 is TGTGCCAGCAGTTACGTTTCCCGGGAGGAGACCCAGTACTTC. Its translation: CASSYVSREETQYF.

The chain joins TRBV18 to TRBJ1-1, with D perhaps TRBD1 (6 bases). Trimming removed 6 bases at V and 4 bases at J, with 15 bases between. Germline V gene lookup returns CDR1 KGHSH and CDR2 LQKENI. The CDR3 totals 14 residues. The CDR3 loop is CASSLQGQGTEAFF. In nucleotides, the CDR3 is TGTGCCAGCTCCCTCCAGGGGCAGGGCACTGAAGCTTTCTTT.

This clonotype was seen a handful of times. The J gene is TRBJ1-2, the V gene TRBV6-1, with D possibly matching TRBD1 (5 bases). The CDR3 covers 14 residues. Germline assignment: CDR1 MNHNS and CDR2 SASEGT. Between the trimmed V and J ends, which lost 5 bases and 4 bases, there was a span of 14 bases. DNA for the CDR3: TGTGCCAGCAGTCCCAGGTCGGGGACCTATGGCTACACCTTC. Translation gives CASSPRSGTYGYTF.

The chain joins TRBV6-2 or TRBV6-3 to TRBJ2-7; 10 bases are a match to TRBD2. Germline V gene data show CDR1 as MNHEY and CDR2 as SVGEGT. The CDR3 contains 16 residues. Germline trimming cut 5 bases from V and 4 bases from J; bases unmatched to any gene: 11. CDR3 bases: TGTGCCAGCAGTCGCTCCGGGACTAGCGTGTTGTACGAGCAGTACTTC. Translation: CASSRSGTSVLYEQYF.